These 11 T cell receptor beta chains were all obtained from the same sample, sequenced in a study of vaccination and CD4 T cells after COVID-19. Noted treatment: approximately nine-day PBMC culture with coronavirus spike peptide pools or control peptides (ViraFEST assay). No cognate antigen is known for these TCRs. An Oncomine TCR Beta short-read assay was used to sequence the DNA from cultured CD4+ T cells. TCRdb re-derived calls from the PCR reads in MiXCR, one entry per CDR3 protein. The sample contains fewer than 15,000 distinct CDR3 sequences, 44% of which appear only once. Sequenced: CD4+ T cells from blood, cultured in vitro. These receptors were collected from a human donor who had recovered from COVID-19.

The chain joins TRBV19 to TRBJ1-5; weak D call: TRBD1 (5 bases). In germline, CDR1 is LNHDA, CDR2 SQIVND (reference sequence). The CDR3 loop spans 15 amino acids. Trimming removed 8 bases from V and 0 bases from J, with 14 bases in between. CDR3 in amino acids: CASSRDRYSNQPQHF. CDR3 DNA sequence: TGTGCCAGTTCCCGGGACCGATATAGCAATCAGCCCCAGCATTTT.

The V call is TRBV10-1, the J call TRBJ2-3; tentatively, D is TRBD2 (6 bases). V was cut by 4 bases and J by 1 base, with 6 bases left in between. This CDR3 has 13 amino acids. Per the germline V gene, CDR1 is WNHNN and CDR2 is SYGVQD (reference sequence). DNA of the CDR3: TGCGCCAGCAGTGCGGGGGGCACAGATACGCAGTATTTT. Translated: CASSAGGTDTQYF.

The V gene is TRBV12-3 or TRBV12-4, the J gene TRBJ1-1; D remains unclear. This CDR3 comprises 13 residues. V lost 5 bases and J lost 5, with 12 bases in between. The CDR3 nucleotides are TGTGCCAGCAGTGCCACTTTGGTAACTGAAGCTTTCTTT. This sequence encodes CASSATLVTEAFF.

This sequence joins TRBV5-1 and TRBJ2-3; D is unclear. Germline V gene lookup returns CDR1 SGHRS and CDR2 YFSETQ. The V and J ends lost 4 bases and 2 bases respectively, with 14 bases between them. CDR3 length: 15 amino acids. CDR3 sequence: CASSASPGYTDTQYF. In DNA, the CDR3 is TGCGCCAGCAGCGCCTCCCCCGGCTACACAGATACGCAGTATTTT.

This clonotype was observed once. The chain recombines TRBV11-2 with TRBJ2-7, with 9 bases identical to TRBD1. Germline V gives CDR1 SGHAT, CDR2 FQNNGV. V gave up 5 bases and J gave up 3 bases; unmatched junction bases: 5. CDR3 size: 14 residues. CDR3 region: CASSPPGQGYEQYF. CDR3 nucleotides: TGTGCCAGCAGCCCTCCGGGACAGGGCTACGAGCAGTACTTC.

V usage is TRBV2 and J usage is TRBJ2-1, with 7 nucleotides matching TRBD2. CDR1 is SNHLY and CDR2 is FYNNEI in the germline V gene. CDR3 length equals 15 residues. With V trimmed by 2 bases and J by 7 bases, 8 bases remained unmatched. Here the CDR3 DNA reads TGTGCCAGCAGTGAATGGTCGGGAGGAGGAAATGAGCAGTTCTTC. Its protein product is CASSEWSGGGNEQFF.

The rearrangement joins TRBV28 to TRBJ2-1; TRBD2 is a possible D gene (6 bases). The length of the CDR3 is 16 residues. The ends were cut back, 5 bases at V and 2 bases at J, with 16 bases in the middle. Germline V gives CDR1 MDHEN, CDR2 SYDVKM. In DNA form, the CDR3 reads TGTGCCAGCAGTAGGTCCGGGACTGGAACCTACAATGAGCAGTTCTTC. This gives the protein CASSRSGTGTYNEQFF.

The chain couples TRBV6-2 or TRBV6-3 to TRBJ2-7; maybe TRBD2 (5 bases). Germline-derived CDR1 and CDR2 are MNHEY and SVGEGT. V dropped 6 bases and J dropped 3 bases, with 9 bases sitting between them. The CDR3 spans 12 residues. This CDR3 reads CASRKGVYEQYF. The CDR3 nucleotides read TGTGCCAGCAGAAAGGGAGTCTACGAGCAGTACTTC.

The V call is TRBV10-1, the J call TRBJ2-1; 7 nucleotides align to TRBD2. CDR1 WNHNN and CDR2 SYGVQD come from the germline V gene (reference sequence). The CDR3 is 16 residues long. The ends lost 0 bases at V and 3 bases at J; junction bases unmatched: 5. CDR3 residues: CASSESMTSLYNEQFF. The CDR3 coding sequence is TGCGCCAGCAGTGAGTCGATGACTAGCCTCTACAATGAGCAGTTCTTC.

This clonotype is classed as medium-sized (0.01 to 0.1%). The chain is built from TRBV20-1 and TRBJ1-2, with D possibly TRBD1 on 6 matching bases. The CDR3 is made up of 19 amino acids. Looked up from germline, CDR1 is DFQATT and CDR2 is SNEGSKA (reference sequence). Trimming removed 0 bases from V and 8 bases from J, with 31 bases in between. The DNA of the CDR3 is TGCAGTGCTAGAGACCCGCCACCCTTCCGGGACAACACCGGGGAAGGCTACACCTTC. Amino acid sequence: CSARDPPPFRDNTGEGYTF.

The rearrangement joins TRBV19 to TRBJ1-1, with 7 bases lining up with TRBD1. V lost 5 bases to trimming and J lost 4 bases; unmatched junction nucleotides: 4. The CDR3 is made up of 13 amino acids. Germline CDR1 reads LNHDA; CDR2 reads SQIVND (reference sequence). CDR3 sequence (DNA): TGTGCCAGTAGTTTTTCAGGGGGCACTGAAGCTTTCTTT. Translating it yields CASSFSGGTEAFF.